This TCR beta chain was retrieved from a study of OX40 agonist ivuxolimab in advanced cancers. The study, taken as a whole, reports: Patients with a partial response at 0.1-3.0 mg/kg had among the lowest clonal expansion.

As regards this clone: Its target is not known.

Germline-derived CDR1 and CDR2 are LNHDA and SQIVND (reference sequence). The V segment lost 2 bases and the J segment 8 bases; nucleotides outside the gene matches: 6. This CDR3 is 14 amino acids long. Only in-frame clones appear in the TCRdb table, and some are missing; sequencing was by immunoSEQ multiplex PCR. The sample has about 47,000 clones, approximately 83% seen once; the top ten hold less than 35%. The chain carries TRBV19 and TRBJ2-1; 7 bases match TRBD2. Here the sequenced sample was CD4+ or CD8+ T cells sorted from blood, taken in a trial of the OX40 agonist ivuxolimab. The receptor was derived from an adult with an advanced solid tumor such as melanoma, head and neck, liver or kidney cancer. The DNA of the CDR3 is TGTGCCAGTAGTATAAGCGGGATGGGCGATGAGCAGTTCTTC. Translation: CASSISGMGDEQFF.